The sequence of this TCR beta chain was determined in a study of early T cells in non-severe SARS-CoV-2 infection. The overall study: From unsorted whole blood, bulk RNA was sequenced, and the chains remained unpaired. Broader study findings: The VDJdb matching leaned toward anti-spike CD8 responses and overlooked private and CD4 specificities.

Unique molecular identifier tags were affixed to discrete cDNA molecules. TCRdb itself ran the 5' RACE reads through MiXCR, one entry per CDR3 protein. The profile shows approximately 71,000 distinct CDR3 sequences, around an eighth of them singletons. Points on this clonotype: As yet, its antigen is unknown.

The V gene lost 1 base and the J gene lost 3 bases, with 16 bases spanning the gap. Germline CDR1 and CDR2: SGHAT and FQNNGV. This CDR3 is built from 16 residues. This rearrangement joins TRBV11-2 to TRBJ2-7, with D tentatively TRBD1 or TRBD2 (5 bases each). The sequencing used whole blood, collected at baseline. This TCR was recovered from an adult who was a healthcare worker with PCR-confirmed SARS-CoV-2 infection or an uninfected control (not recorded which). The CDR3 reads CASSLGAGTQVYEQYF. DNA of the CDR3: TGTGCCAGCAGCTTAGGGGCCGGGACCCAGGTCTACGAGCAGTACTTC.